This T cell receptor (beta chain) came from a study of beta chain features in type 1 diabetes. Study in general: Age, gender and cell yields were alike across patients and healthy donors.

CDR3 length: 15 residues. V gave up 6 bases and J gave up 4 bases; unmatched junction bases: 8. The germline V gene has CDR1 MDHEN and CDR2 SYDVKM. This clone has only a few counts. Its cognate antigen is unknown. The sequenced template was cDNA made from the entire isolated RNA. TCRdb's table, derived via immunoSEQ multiplex PCR, lists solely in-frame clones and lacks some. Here the sample spans under 400,000 clones, about 12% being singletons. Via the markers CD45RO/CCR7/CD25/CD127/CD95/CD27, stem cell-like memory, regulatory, central memory and naive CD4+ cells were sorted. Study results and limitations: When Type 1 diabetes patients were examined, their TCRB CDR3s proved moderately but significantly shorter in all four CD4+ subsets. cDNA-based sequencing might over-represent cells highly expressing TCR. PCR might show a preference for shorter templates, equally across patients and controls.

This chain links TRBV28 with TRBJ2-3; 9 bases agree with TRBD2. This receptor was obtained from a woman younger than 30 with type 1 diabetes. The specimen sequenced was naive CD4+ T cells from blood. CDR3 in DNA: TGTGCCAGCAGACCTAGCGGGGCGGGGGCAGATACGCAGTATTTT. This gives the protein CASRPSGAGADTQYF.